A selection of T cell receptor beta chains follows, all from one sample in a study of T-cell memory formation after mild COVID-19. TCRdb ran MiXCR on the 5' RACE reads and lists one entry per CDR3 protein. The data hold fewer than 300,000 distinct CDR3 sequences, with approximately 16% observed a single time. Sequenced input: PBMCs or a T cell subset sorted from them (not recorded which). The source is a man aged 18-30 years who had mild COVID-19 (a few samples of this study predate the infection). Cell type and time point are not known. The CDR3 runs from the conserved cysteine through the conserved F or W. D genes are given only for firm matches. Not every row has a clone size; where given, it reads once, few, many or a size class.

abundance,j_gene,v_gene,d_gene,CDR3nt,CDR3aa
.,TRBJ2-4,TRBV15,.,TGTGCCACCAGCAGGGCACGAGGGACCGGAGCCAAAAACATTCAGTACTTC,CATSRARGTGAKNIQYF
few,TRBJ2-7,TRBV10-3,TRBD2,TGTGCCATCAGTGGTACTAGCGGGGGGGCCTACGAGCAGTACTTC,CAISGTSGGAYEQYF
few,TRBJ1-3,TRBV3-1,.,TGTGCCAGCAGCCAACGTTTTTCATATACAGGGTTGTACACCATATATTTT,CASSQRFSYTGLYTIYF
few,TRBJ2-7,TRBV27,TRBD2,TGTGCCAGCAGTCTAGCGGGACTAGCGGGGTACGAGCAGTACTTC,CASSLAGLAGYEQYF
few,TRBJ2-1,TRBV7-9,.,TGTGCCAGCAGCCTGATGGCGGGCGTGAATGAGCAGTTCTTC,CASSLMAGVNEQFF
few,TRBJ2-1,TRBV2,.,TGTGCCAGCAGTGAGTGGAATGAGCAGTTCTTC,CASSEWNEQFF
.,TRBJ2-5,TRBV5-1,TRBD1,TGCGCCAGCAGCCGGGTTGGCGGGACAGGGGGAGAGACCCAGTACTTC,CASSRVGGTGGETQYF
few,TRBJ2-2,TRBV5-1,.,TGCGCCAGCAGTAGCCGCGGCACCGGGGAGCTGTTTTTT,CASSSRGTGELFF
.,TRBJ1-5,TRBV20-1,.,TGCAGTGCTAGCGCGGGAAGAGGCAATCAGCCCCAGCATTTT,CSASAGRGNQPQHF
many,TRBJ1-1,TRBV7-9,.,TGTGCCAGCAGGTCCCATGGGGACACTGAAGCTTTCTTT,CASRSHGDTEAFF
.,TRBJ1-4,TRBV7-2,.,TGTGCCAGCAGCTCGACAGGAATGCGAGAAAAACTGTTTTTT,CASSSTGMREKLFF
.,TRBJ1-2,TRBV12-3/TRBV12-4,.,TGTGCCAGCGAACCGGACGGGAAGGGCTACACCTTC,CASEPDGKGYTF
.,TRBJ2-3,TRBV7-2,TRBD2,TGTGCCAGCAGCGGTGTGGGGGGGGCAGATACGCAGTATTTT,CASSGVGGADTQYF
.,TRBJ2-1,TRBV11-2,TRBD2,TGTGCCAGCAGCTTAGGACCGGCAGCGGGAGGGTACAATGAGCAGTTCTTC,CASSLGPAAGGYNEQFF
.,TRBJ1-1,TRBV12-3/TRBV12-4,.,TGTGCCAGCAGGACAGGAGGGGGTTTGAACACTGAAGCTTTCTTT,CASRTGGGLNTEAFF
.,TRBJ2-5,TRBV7-2,.,TGTGCCAGCAGCTCCTCCGGGACTTACCGGGGGACCCAGTACTTC,CASSSSGTYRGTQYF
.,TRBJ1-5,TRBV29-1,.,TGCAGCGTTCGGACGGACCAGCGCCAGCATTTT,CSVRTDQRQHF
many,TRBJ1-6,TRBV7-8,.,TGTGCCAGCAGCTACAACAGCGATTCACCCCTCCACTTT,CASSYNSDSPLHF
.,TRBJ1-2,TRBV7-8,.,TGTGCCAGCAGCGTACGTCAGATGGGGGATGGCTACACCTTC,CASSVRQMGDGYTF
few,TRBJ1-1,TRBV12-2,.,TGTGCAAGTCGCTTTTCTGACAGAGGGGACACTGAAGCTTTCTTT,CASRFSDRGDTEAFF
.,TRBJ2-7,TRBV5-1,.,TGCGCCAGCAGCTTGGATGGGGTCTCCTACGAGCAGTACTTC,CASSLDGVSYEQYF
.,TRBJ1-5,TRBV12-3/TRBV12-4,.,TGTGCCAGCAGTTTGATTAGGGGGAATCAGCCCCAGCATTTT,CASSLIRGNQPQHF
few,TRBJ1-1,TRBV12-3/TRBV12-4,.,TGTGCCAGCAGTTACTGGACAGCGAACACTGAAGCTTTCTTT,CASSYWTANTEAFF
.,TRBJ1-2,TRBV7-9,.,TGTGCCAGCAGCTTAGCCACCAGGGAGAACTATGGCTACACCTTC,CASSLATRENYGYTF
once,TRBJ1-2,TRBV4-2,.,TGTGCCAGCAGCCAAGCTGCTCTGTATAGCCGGACAGCTAACTATGGCTACACCTTC,CASSQAALYSRTANYGYTF
few,TRBJ1-1,TRBV6-5,.,TGTGCCAGCAGTCAGACAGAGTCGGTCACTGAAGCTTTCTTT,CASSQTESVTEAFF
.,TRBJ1-5,TRBV15,.,TGTGCCACCAGCCGTCTTACAGGGCTCGGTCAGCCCCAGCATTTT,CATSRLTGLGQPQHF
.,TRBJ1-5,TRBV28,.,TGTGCCAGCAGTTCCCCCCACTTGGGCGGCAATCAGCCCCAGCATTTT,CASSSPHLGGNQPQHF
.,TRBJ1-1,TRBV6-5,.,TGTGCCAGCAGTTACACACAAGGGTTGGGCACTGAAGCTTTCTTT,CASSYTQGLGTEAFF
.,TRBJ1-5,TRBV7-2,.,TGTGCCAGCAGCGCGCATTGGGGAGAGAGTCAGCCCCAGCATTTT,CASSAHWGESQPQHF
.,TRBJ2-5,TRBV25-1,TRBD2,TGTGCCAGCACCCGGGGCGCGGGACTATGGCAAGAGACCCAGTACTTC,CASTRGAGLWQETQYF
few,TRBJ2-7,TRBV7-8,TRBD2,TGTGCCAGCAGCTTAGACGTAGCGGGGGCCTACGAGCAGTACTTC,CASSLDVAGAYEQYF
few,TRBJ2-3,TRBV5-6,.,TGTGCCAGCTGGCGGGGCACAGATACGCAGTATTTT,CASWRGTDTQYF
.,TRBJ2-1,TRBV4-3,.,TGCGCCAGCAGCCAAGAGGGAATCTTCTCCTACAATGAGCAGTTCTTC,CASSQEGIFSYNEQFF
.,TRBJ1-2,TRBV10-3,TRBD1,TGTGCCATCAGAGACCGGGACAGGGGGCAGGTCTATGGCTACACCTTC,CAIRDRDRGQVYGYTF
few,TRBJ2-1,TRBV5-4,TRBD2,TGTGCCAGCAGCTCGCCGGGACACAGCGGGGGATACAATGAGCAGTTCTTC,CASSSPGHSGGYNEQFF
few,TRBJ2-2,TRBV12-3/TRBV12-4,.,TGTGCCAGCAGTTTTGACTCGACGAACACCGGGGAGCTGTTTTTT,CASSFDSTNTGELFF
.,TRBJ1-2,TRBV24-1,.,TGTGCCACCAGTGATACACCGCGGGGGGATGGCTACACCTTC,CATSDTPRGDGYTF
.,TRBJ2-3,TRBV15,TRBD2,TGTGCCACCAGCAGAGATCGGGGGGTGGATACGCAGTATTTT,CATSRDRGVDTQYF
few,TRBJ2-7,TRBV5-1,TRBD2,TGCGCCAGCAAAAGGCTAGCGGGCGAAGGTTCCTACGAGCAGTACTTC,CASKRLAGEGSYEQYF
.,TRBJ1-3,TRBV4-1,.,TGCGCCAGCAGCCAAGTTAGGGTTTACGGAAACACCATATATTTT,CASSQVRVYGNTIYF
.,TRBJ2-5,TRBV29-1,.,TGCAGCGTCGAGAGGGACGTCCAAGAGACCCAGTACTTC,CSVERDVQETQYF
few,TRBJ2-7,TRBV18,.,TGTGCCAGCTCACCACCGGGGTACGAGCAGTACTTC,CASSPPGYEQYF
.,TRBJ1-5,TRBV13,TRBD1,TGTGCCAGCAGCTTCCATCGGACAGGGGGTCAGCCCCAGCATTTT,CASSFHRTGGQPQHF
few,TRBJ1-4,TRBV3-1,.,TGTGCCAGCAGCCAGTACAGGGATGAGGAAAAACTGTTTTTT,CASSQYRDEEKLFF
.,TRBJ2-1,TRBV4-3,.,TGCGCCAGCAGCCAAGATAAAGGCGCGGCCGAGCAGTTCTTC,CASSQDKGAAEQFF
few,TRBJ2-7,TRBV29-1,TRBD1,TGCAGCGTTGAAAACCCCCGGGACAGCAACGAGCAGTACTTC,CSVENPRDSNEQYF
.,TRBJ2-7,TRBV15,TRBD1,TGTGCCACCAAGGGACAGGGGGCAAGTGAGCAGTACTTC,CATKGQGASEQYF
.,TRBJ1-1,TRBV7-9,TRBD1,TGTGCCAGCAGCCAGAACACAGGGGGCGATTGGAACACTGAAGCTTTCTTT,CASSQNTGGDWNTEAFF
.,TRBJ2-5,TRBV4-2,TRBD2,TGTGCCAGCAGCTTCCTGACTAGCGGGGGGACGGGAGAGACCCAGTACTTC,CASSFLTSGGTGETQYF
few,TRBJ1-1,TRBV7-2,TRBD1,TGTGCCAGCAGCTTGGACAGGGGGCGAAATGCTTTCTTT,CASSLDRGRNAFF
few,TRBJ2-1,TRBV12-3/TRBV12-4,TRBD2,TGTGCCAGCAGAGGACTAGTTAACAATGAGCAGTTCTTC,CASRGLVNNEQFF
.,TRBJ2-3,TRBV7-3,TRBD2,TGTGCCAGCAGCACGGGACTAGCGGGAGAGGATACGCAGTATTTT,CASSTGLAGEDTQYF